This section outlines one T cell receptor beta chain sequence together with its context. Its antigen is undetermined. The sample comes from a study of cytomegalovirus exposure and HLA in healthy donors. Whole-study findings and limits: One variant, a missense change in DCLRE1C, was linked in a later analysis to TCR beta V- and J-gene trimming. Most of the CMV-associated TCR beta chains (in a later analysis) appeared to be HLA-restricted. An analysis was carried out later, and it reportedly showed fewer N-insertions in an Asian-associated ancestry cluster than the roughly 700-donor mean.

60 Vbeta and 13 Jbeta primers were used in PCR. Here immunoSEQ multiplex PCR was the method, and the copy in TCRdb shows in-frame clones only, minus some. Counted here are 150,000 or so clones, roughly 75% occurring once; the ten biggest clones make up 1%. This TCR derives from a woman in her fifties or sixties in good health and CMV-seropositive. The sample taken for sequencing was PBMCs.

CDR3 DNA sequence: TGCGCCAGCAGCCAATCCAACTTCGGACAGGGGTATCTGGGCGAGCAGTACTTC. It codes for CASSQSNFGQGYLGEQYF. The gene calls are TRBV4-3 and TRBJ2-7, with 9 positions matching TRBD1. This CDR3 is built from 18 residues. The germline gives CDR1 LGHNA, CDR2 YSLEER. V was clipped by 2 bases and J by 6 bases; unmatched bases: 17.